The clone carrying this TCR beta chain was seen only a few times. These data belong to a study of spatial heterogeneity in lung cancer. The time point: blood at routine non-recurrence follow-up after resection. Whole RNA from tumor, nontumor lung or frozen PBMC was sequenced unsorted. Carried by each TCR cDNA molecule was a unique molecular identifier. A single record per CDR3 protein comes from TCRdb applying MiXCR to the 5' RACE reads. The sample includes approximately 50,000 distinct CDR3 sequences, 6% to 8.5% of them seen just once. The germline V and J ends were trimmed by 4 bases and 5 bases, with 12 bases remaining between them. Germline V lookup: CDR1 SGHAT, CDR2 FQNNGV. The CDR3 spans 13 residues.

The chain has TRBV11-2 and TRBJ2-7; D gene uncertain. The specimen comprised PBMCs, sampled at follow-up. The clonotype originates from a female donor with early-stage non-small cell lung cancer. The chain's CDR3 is CASSSISGNEQYF. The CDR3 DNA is TGTGCCAGCAGCTCAATTAGTGGAAACGAGCAGTACTTC.